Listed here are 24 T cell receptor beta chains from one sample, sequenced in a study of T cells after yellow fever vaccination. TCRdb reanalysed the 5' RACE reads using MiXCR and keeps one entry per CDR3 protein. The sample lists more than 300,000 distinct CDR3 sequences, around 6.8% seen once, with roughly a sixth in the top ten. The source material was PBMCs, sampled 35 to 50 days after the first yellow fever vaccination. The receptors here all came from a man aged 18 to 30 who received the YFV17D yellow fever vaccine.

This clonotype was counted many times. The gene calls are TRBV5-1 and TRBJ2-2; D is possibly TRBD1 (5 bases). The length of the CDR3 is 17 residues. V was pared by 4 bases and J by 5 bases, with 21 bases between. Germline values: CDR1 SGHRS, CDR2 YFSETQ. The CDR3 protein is CASSPPGARVGTGELFF. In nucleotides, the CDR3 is TGCGCCAGCAGCCCTCCTGGGGCCAGGGTCGGGACCGGGGAGCTGTTTTTT.

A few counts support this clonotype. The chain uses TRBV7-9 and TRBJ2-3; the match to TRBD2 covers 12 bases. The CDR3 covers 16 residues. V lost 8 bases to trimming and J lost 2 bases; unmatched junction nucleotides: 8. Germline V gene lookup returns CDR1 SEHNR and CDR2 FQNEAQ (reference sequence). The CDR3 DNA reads TGTGCCAGCTCGGATCTAGCGGGGGGGGCCACAGATACGCAGTATTTT. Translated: CASSDLAGGATDTQYF.

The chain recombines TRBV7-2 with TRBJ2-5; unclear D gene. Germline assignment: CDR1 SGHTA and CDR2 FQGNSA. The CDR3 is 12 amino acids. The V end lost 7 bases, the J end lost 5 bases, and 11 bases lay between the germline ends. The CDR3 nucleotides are TGTGCCAGCACCCCGGGTGTGGAGACCCAGTACTTC. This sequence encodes CASTPGVETQYF.

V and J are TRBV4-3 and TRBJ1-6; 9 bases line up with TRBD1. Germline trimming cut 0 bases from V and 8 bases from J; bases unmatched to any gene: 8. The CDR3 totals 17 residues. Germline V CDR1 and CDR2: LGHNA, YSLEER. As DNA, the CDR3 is TGCGCCAGCAGCCAAGATCTCCGGGGACAGGGTGATTCACCCCTCCACTTT. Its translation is CASSQDLRGQGDSPLHF.

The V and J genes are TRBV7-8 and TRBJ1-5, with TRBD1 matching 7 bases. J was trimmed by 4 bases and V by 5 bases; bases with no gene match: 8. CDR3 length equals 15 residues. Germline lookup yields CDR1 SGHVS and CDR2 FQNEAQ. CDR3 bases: TGTGCCAGCAGCCGCGAGGGGGCAGGGAATCAGCCCCAGCATTTT. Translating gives CASSREGAGNQPQHF.

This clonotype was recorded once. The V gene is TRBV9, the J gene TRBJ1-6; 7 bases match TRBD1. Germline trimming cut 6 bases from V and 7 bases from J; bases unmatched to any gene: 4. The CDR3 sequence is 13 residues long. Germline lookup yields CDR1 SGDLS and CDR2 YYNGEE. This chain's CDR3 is CASTGTENSPLHF. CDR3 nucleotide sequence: TGTGCCAGCACCGGGACAGAAAATTCACCCCTCCACTTT.

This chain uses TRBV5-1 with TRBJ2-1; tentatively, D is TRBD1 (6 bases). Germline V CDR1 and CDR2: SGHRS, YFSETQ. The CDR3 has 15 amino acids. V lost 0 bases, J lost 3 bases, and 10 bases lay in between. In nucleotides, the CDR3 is TGCGCCAGCAGCTTGGTCACAGGGATCTACAATGAGCAGTTCTTC. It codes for CASSLVTGIYNEQFF.

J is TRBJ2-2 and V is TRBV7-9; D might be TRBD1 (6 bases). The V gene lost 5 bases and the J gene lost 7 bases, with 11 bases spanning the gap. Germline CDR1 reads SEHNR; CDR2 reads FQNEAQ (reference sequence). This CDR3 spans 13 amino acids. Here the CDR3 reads CASSDRSGGELFF. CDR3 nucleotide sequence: TGTGCCAGCAGCGACAGGTCCGGCGGGGAGCTGTTTTTT.

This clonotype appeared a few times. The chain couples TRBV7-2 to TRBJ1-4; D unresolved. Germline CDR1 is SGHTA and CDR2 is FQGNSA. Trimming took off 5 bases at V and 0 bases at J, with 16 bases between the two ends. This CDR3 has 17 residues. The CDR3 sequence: CASSPAPVAATNEKLFF. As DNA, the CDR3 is TGTGCCAGCAGCCCAGCGCCCGTTGCTGCAACTAATGAAAAACTGTTTTTT.

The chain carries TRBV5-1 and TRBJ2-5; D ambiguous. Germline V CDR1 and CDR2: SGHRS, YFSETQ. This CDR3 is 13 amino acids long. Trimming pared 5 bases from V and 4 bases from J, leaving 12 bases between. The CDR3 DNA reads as TGCGCCAGCAGTTTCACTTCGCCAGAGACCCAGTACTTC. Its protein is CASSFTSPETQYF.

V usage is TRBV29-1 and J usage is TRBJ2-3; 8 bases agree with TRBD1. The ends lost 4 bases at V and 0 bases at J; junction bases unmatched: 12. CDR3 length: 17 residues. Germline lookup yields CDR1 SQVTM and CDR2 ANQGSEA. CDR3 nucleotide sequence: TGCAGCGTTGTCGGCGCGGACAGGGCCACTAGCACAGATACGCAGTATTTT. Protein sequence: CSVVGADRATSTDTQYF.

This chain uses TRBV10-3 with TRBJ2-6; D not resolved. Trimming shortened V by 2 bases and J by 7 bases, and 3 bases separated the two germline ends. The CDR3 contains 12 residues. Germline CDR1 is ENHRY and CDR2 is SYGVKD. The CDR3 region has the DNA TGTGCCATCAGTGAGGTTGCCAACGTCCTGACTTTC. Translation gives CAISEVANVLTF.

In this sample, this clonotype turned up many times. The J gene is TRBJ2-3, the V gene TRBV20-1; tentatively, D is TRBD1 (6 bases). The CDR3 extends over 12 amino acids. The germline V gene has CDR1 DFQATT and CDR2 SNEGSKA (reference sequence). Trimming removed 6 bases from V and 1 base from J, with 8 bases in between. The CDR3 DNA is TGCAGTGCCCGGACAGGCACAGATACGCAGTATTTT. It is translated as CSARTGTDTQYF.

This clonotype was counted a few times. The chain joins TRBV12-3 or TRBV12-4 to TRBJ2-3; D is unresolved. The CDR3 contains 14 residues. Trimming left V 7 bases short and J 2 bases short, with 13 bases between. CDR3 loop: CASILGLSTDTQYF. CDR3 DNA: TGTGCCAGCATCCTAGGGCTCTCCACAGATACGCAGTATTTT.

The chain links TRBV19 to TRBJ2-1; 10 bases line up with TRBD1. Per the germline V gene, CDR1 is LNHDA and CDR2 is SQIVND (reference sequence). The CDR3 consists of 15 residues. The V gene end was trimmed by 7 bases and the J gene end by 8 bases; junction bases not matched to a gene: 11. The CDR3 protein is CASTPAGQGHDEQFF. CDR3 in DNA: TGTGCCAGTACCCCTGCGGGACAGGGGCACGATGAGCAGTTCTTC.

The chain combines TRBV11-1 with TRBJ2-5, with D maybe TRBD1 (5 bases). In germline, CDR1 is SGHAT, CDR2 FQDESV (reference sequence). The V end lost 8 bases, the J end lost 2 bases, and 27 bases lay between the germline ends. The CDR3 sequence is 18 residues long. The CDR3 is CASVTWGILKGPQETQYF. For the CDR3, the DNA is TGTGCCAGCGTTACCTGGGGCATATTGAAAGGCCCTCAAGAGACCCAGTACTTC. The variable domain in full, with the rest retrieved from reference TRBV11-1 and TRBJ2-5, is EAEVAQSPRYKITEKSQAVAFWCDPISGHATLYWYRQILGQGPELLVQFQDESVVDDSQLPKDRFSAERLKGVDSTLKIQPAELGDSAMYLCASVTWGILKGPQETQYFGPGTRLLVL.

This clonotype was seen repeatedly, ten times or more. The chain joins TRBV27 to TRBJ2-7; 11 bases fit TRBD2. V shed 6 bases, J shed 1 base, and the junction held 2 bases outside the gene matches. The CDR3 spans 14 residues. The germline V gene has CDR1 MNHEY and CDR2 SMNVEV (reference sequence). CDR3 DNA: TGTGCCAGCAGCATAGCGGGGGGGTCCTACGAGCAGTACGTC. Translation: CASSIAGGSYEQYV.

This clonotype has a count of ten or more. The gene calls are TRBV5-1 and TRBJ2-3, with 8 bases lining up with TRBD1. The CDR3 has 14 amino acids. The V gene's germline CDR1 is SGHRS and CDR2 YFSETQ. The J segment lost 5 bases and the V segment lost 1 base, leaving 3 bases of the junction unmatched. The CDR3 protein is CASSLQGAKDTQYF. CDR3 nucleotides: TGCGCCAGCAGCTTGCAGGGGGCGAAAGATACGCAGTATTTT. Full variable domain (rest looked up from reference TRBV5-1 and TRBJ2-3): KAGVTQTPRYLIKTRGQQVTLSCSPISGHRSVSWYQQTPGQGLQFLFEYFSETQRNKGNFPGRFSGRQFSNSRSEMNVSTLELGDSALYLCASSLQGAKDTQYFGPGTRLTVL.

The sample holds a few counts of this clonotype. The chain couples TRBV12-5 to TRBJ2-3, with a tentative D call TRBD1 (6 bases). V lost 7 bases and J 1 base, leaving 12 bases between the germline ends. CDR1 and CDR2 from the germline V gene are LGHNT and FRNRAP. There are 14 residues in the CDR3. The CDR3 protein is CASDGTGCTDTQYF. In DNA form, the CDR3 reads TGTGCTAGTGACGGAACAGGGTGCACAGATACGCAGTATTTT.

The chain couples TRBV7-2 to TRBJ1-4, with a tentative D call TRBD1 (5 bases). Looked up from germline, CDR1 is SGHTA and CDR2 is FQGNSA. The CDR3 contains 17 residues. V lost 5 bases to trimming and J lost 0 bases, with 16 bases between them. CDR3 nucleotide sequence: TGTGCCAGCAGCCTTAGTGGGGCTGGCTCAACTAATGAAAAACTGTTTTTT. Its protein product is CASSLSGAGSTNEKLFF.

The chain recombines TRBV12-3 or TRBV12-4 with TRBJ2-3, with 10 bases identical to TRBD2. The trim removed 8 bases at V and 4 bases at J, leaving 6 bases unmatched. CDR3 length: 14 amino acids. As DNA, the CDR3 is TGTGCCAGCCAGCGGGGGGGCTTCTCAGATACGCAGTATTTT. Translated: CASQRGGFSDTQYF.

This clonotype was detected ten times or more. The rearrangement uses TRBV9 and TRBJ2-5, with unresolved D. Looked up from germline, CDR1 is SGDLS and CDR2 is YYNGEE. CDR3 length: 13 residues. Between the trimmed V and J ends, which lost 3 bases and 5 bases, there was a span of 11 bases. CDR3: CASSASDVETQYF. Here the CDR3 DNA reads TGTGCCAGCAGCGCCTCTGATGTCGAGACCCAGTACTTC.

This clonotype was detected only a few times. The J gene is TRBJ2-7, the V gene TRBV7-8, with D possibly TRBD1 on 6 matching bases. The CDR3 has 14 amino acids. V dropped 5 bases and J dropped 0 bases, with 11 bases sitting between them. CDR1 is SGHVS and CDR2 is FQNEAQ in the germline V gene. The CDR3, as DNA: TGTGCCAGCAGCCAGGGGCTCATCTCCTACGAGCAGTACTTC. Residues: CASSQGLISYEQYF.

Written as DNA, the CDR3 is TGTGCCAGCTCAACCTTAGCGGGGGGGCCGGAAGATACGCAGTATTTT. Its translation is CASSTLAGGPEDTQYF. V gene TRBV18 combines with J gene TRBJ2-3; 11 nucleotides align to TRBD2. CDR3 length: 16 amino acids. V lost 5 bases, J lost 5 bases, and 9 bases stayed unmatched. Germline assignment: CDR1 KGHSH and CDR2 LQKENI.